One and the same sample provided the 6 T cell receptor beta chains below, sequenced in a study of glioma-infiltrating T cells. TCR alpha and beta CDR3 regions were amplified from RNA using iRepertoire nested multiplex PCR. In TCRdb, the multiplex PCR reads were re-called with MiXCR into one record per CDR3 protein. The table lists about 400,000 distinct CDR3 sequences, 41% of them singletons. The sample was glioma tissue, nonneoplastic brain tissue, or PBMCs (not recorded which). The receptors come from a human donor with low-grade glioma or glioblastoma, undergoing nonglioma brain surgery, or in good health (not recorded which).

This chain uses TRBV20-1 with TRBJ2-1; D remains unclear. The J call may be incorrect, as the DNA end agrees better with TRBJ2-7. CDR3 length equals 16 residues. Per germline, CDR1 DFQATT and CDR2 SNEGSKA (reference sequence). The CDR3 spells CSAENLPDPFPYEQYF. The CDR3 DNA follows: TGCAGTGCTGAGAACCTTCCAGACCCTTTTCCCTACGAGCAGTACTTC.

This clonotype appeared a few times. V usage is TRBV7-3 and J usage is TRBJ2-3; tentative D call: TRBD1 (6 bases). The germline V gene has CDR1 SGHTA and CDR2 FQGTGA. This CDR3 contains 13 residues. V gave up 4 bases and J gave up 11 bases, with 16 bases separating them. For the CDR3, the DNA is TGTGCCAGCAGCTCTAGGACTGGGGGCGGGCAGTATTTT. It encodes CASSSRTGGGQYF. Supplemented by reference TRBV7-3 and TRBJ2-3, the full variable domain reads GAGVSQTPSNKVTEKGKYVELRCDPISGHTALYWYRQSLGQGPEFLIYFQGTGAADDSGLPNDRFFAVRPEGSVSTLKIQRTERGDSAVYLCASSSRTGGGQYFGPGTRLTVL.

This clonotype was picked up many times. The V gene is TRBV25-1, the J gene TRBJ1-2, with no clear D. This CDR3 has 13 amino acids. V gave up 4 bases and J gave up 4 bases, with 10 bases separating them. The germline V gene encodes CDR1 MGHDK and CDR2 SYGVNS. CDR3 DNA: TGTGCCAGCAGTGTCGTGGGATCCTATGGCTACACCTTC. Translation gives CASSVVGSYGYTF.

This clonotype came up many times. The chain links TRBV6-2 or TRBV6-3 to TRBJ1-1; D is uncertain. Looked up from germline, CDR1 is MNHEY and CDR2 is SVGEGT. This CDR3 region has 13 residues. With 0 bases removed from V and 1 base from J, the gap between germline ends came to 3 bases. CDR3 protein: CASSYSENTEAFF. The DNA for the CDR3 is TGTGCCAGCAGTTACTCGGAGAACACTGAAGCTTTCTTT.

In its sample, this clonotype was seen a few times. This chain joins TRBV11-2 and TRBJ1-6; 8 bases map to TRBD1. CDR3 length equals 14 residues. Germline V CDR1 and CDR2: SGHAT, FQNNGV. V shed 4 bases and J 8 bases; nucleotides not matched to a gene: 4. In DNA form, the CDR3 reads TGTGCCAGCAGCTCCCAGGGGGCTTATTCACCCCTCCACTTT. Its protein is CASSSQGAYSPLHF. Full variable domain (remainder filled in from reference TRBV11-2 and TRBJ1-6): EAGVAQSPRYKIIEKRQSVAFWCNPISGHATLYWYQQILGQGPKLLIQFQNNGVVDDSQLPKDRFSAERLKGVDSTLKIQPAKLEDSAVYLCASSSQGAYSPLHFGNGTRLTVT.

This CDR3 reads CASSQYRGGGADTQYF. The CDR3 bases are TGTGCCAGCAGCCAATATCGCGGGGGGGGCGCAGATACGCAGTATTTT. The J gene is TRBJ2-3, the V gene TRBV16; 9 nucleotides align to TRBD2. The junction had 6 bases not matched to a gene; V was cut back by 1 base and J by 4 bases. CDR1 KGHSY and CDR2 FQNENV come from the germline V gene. CDR3 length: 16 amino acids.